The 16 T cell receptor beta chains in this list originate from one sample, sequenced in a study of graft-versus-host responses after intestinal transplantation. The repertoire was sequenced with immunoSEQ multiplex PCR; TCRdb's copy has only in-frame clones and lacks some. In the table there are 90,000 to 130,000 clones, around nine tenths of which are singletons. No antigens are known for them. Source: unstimulated CD4+ T cells sorted from spleen or lymph node cells, taken before transplant. These receptor sequences come from a human donor who was the organ donor for an intestinal transplant.

The rearrangement uses TRBV6-6 and TRBJ2-5; possibly TRBD2 for D (6 bases). This CDR3 contains 16 residues. V was cut by 2 bases and J by 4 bases, with 17 bases left in between. Per germline, CDR1 MNHNY and CDR2 SVGAGI (reference sequence). This CDR3 is CASSYGASGEGETQYF. The CDR3 DNA is TGTGCCAGCAGTTACGGAGCTTCGGGAGAAGGAGAGACCCAGTACTTC.

This chain connects TRBV7-9 to TRBJ2-3; 7 bases line up with TRBD1. V shed 1 base and J 10 bases; nucleotides not matched to a gene: 17. This CDR3 spans 17 amino acids. The germline V gene encodes CDR1 SEHNR and CDR2 FQNEAQ (reference sequence). The CDR3 DNA reads TGTGCCAGCAGCTTAGGGACCCCGGGACAGACGGGAATCGCGCAGTATTTT. This encodes CASSLGTPGQTGIAQYF.

The CDR3 DNA sequence: TGCGCCAGCAGCTTGGGACAGGCCCTGCCTGCCGAAGAGACCCAGTACTTC. This codes for CASSLGQALPAEETQYF. The chain is built from TRBV5-1 and TRBJ2-5; perhaps TRBD1 as D (6 bases). The germline V and J ends were trimmed by 0 bases and 3 bases, with 18 bases remaining between them. CDR1 and CDR2 from the germline V gene are SGHRS and YFSETQ. This CDR3 has 17 residues.

This chain connects TRBV28 to TRBJ2-1, with 8 positions matching TRBD2. The CDR3 length is 15 residues. CDR1 is MDHEN and CDR2 is SYDVKM in the germline V gene. With 4 bases clipped from V and 8 bases from J, the junction kept 10 bases outside the gene matches. DNA of the CDR3: TGTGCCAGCAGTTGGGGACTAGGAAGGGGCCATGAGCAGTTCTTC. The encoded protein is CASSWGLGRGHEQFF. The full variable domain, its missing parts supplied by reference TRBV28 and TRBJ2-1, is DVKVTQSSRYLVKRTGEKVFLECVQDMDHENMFWYRQDPGLGLRLIYFSYDVKMKEKGDIPEGYSVSREKKERFSLILESASTNQTSMYLCASSWGLGRGHEQFFGPGTRLTVL.

This clone was detected a few times. The chain recombines TRBV19 with TRBJ2-5; 7 nucleotides match TRBD2. The germline V gene encodes CDR1 LNHDA and CDR2 SQIVND (reference sequence). CDR3 length: 14 amino acids. V shed 5 bases and J 7 bases; nucleotides not matched to a gene: 10. CDR3 amino acids: CASSLPPGGRTQYF. The CDR3 nucleotides read TGTGCCAGTAGTCTGCCGCCCGGGGGGAGGACCCAGTACTTC.

This sequence joins TRBV10-1 and TRBJ2-7, with 8 bases lining up with TRBD1. The V gene's germline CDR1 is WNHNN and CDR2 SYGVQD (reference sequence). This CDR3 region has 13 residues. V shed 6 bases, J shed 5 bases, and the junction held 6 bases outside the gene matches. The CDR3 DNA reads TGCGCCAGCAGCCGGACAGGGTCAAACGAGCAGTACTTC. Encoded protein: CASSRTGSNEQYF.

This chain uses TRBV10-3 with TRBJ1-5; 10 nucleotides align to TRBD1. Trimming at V came to 10 bases and at J to 7 bases, leaving 4 bases not matched to a gene. Germline values: CDR1 ENHRY, CDR2 SYGVKD. The CDR3 is 12 residues long. Written as DNA, the CDR3 is TGTGCCACCGGGGGACAGGGGCAGCCCCAGCATTTT. Translated, it gives CATGGQGQPQHF.

The chain carries TRBV4-1 and TRBJ2-7; D may be TRBD1 (5 bases). Trimming cost V 1 base and J 0 bases, with 13 bases left between them. The germline CDR1 and CDR2 sequences are MGHRA and YSYEKL. The CDR3 consists of 16 residues. The DNA of the CDR3 is TGCGCCAGCAGCCAAGTTTTCAGGGCCCTCTCCTACGAGCAGTACTTC. Protein: CASSQVFRALSYEQYF.

The genes are TRBV6-5 and TRBJ2-3, with TRBD2 matching 7 bases. Germline loops: CDR1 MNHEY, CDR2 SVGAGI. This CDR3 has 14 residues. J gave up 5 bases and V 7 bases, and 9 bases lay outside the gene matches. The CDR3 DNA reads as TGTGCCAGCATCACTGGGAGGGGCGTAGATACGCAGTATTTT. Translating gives CASITGRGVDTQYF.

The chain joins TRBV7-2 to TRBJ2-3; D call uncertain. The CDR3 has 15 amino acids. V shed 5 bases and J shed 2 bases, with 14 bases lying between them. Germline CDR1 SGHTA, CDR2 FQGNSA. CDR3 in amino acids: CASSPLAPNTDTQYF. Here the CDR3 DNA reads TGTGCCAGCAGCCCCCTCGCCCCAAACACAGATACGCAGTATTTT.

The chain links TRBV7-2 to TRBJ2-2; no firm D call. V was shortened by 6 bases and J by 7 bases, with 12 bases between the two germline ends. CDR1 and CDR2 (germline): SGHTA, FQGNSA. The CDR3 length is 13 residues. CDR3 bases: TGTGCCAGCAGTTATGTCCTCGGCGGGGAGCTGTTTTTT. The encoded protein is CASSYVLGGELFF.

The chain couples TRBV4-1 to TRBJ2-7; 9 bases agree with TRBD1. Germline V gene sequence: CDR1 MGHRA, CDR2 YSYEKL. This CDR3 has 18 amino acids. V shed 1 base and J 1 base; nucleotides not matched to a gene: 11. The CDR3 DNA is TGCGCCAGCAGCCAAGCCCCTCTCGGACAGGGGTTATCCTACGAGCAGTACTTC. Its translation: CASSQAPLGQGLSYEQYF.

The genes are TRBV7-6 and TRBJ2-2, with D perhaps matching TRBD2 (7 bases). Trimming left V 3 bases short and J 3 bases short, with 11 bases between. Germline V gives CDR1 SGHVS, CDR2 FNYEAQ. This CDR3 region has 15 residues. The CDR3 bases are TGTGCCAGCAGCTTGGTGGGGGGGCACACCGGGGAGCTGTTTTTT. It is translated as CASSLVGGHTGELFF.

This rearrangement joins TRBV6-1 to TRBJ2-6; D call uncertain. Germline V gene sequence: CDR1 MNHNS, CDR2 SASEGT. This CDR3 contains 14 residues. Between the trimmed V and J ends, which lost 5 bases and 4 bases, there was a span of 9 bases. CDR3 protein: CASSPTAGANVLTF. Written as DNA, the CDR3 is TGTGCCAGCAGTCCCACCGCGGGGGCCAACGTCCTGACTTTC.

The genes are TRBV7-2 and TRBJ2-7, with TRBD2 matching over 11 bases. The CDR3 is 14 residues long. CDR1 and CDR2 from the germline V gene are SGHTA and FQGNSA. J lost 13 bases, V lost 4 bases, and 12 bases had no gene match. CDR3 sequence reads: CASSSFSGTSGSYF. In DNA form, the CDR3 reads TGTGCCAGCAGCTCCTTTTCCGGGACTAGCGGAAGCTACTTC.

This chain uses TRBV4-2 with TRBJ2-3, with D possibly being TRBD1 (5 bases). Germline assignment: CDR1 LGHNA and CDR2 YNFKEQ. This CDR3 contains 13 residues. The V end was cut by 4 bases, the J end by 3 bases, with 8 bases between. The CDR3 DNA is TGTGCCAGCAGCCCTCCAGGGACAGATACGCAGTATTTT. Translated: CASSPPGTDTQYF.